One and the same sample provided the 5 T cell receptor beta chains below, sequenced in a study of circulating and synovial CD4+ cells in juvenile arthritis. The assay was immunoSEQ multiplex PCR, and TCRdb's table has in-frame clones only and misses some. The sample holds thousands of clones, roughly 84% seen once. The sample comprised CD4+ T cells from synovial fluid. The receptors were sampled from a human donor with juvenile idiopathic arthritis.

This chain connects TRBV10-2 to TRBJ1-5; D gene unclear. Between the trimmed V and J ends, which lost 4 bases and 4 bases, there was a span of 5 bases. The CDR3 is made up of 12 amino acids. Germline CDR1 is WSHSY and CDR2 is SAAADI. The CDR3 here is CASSAGNQPQHF. The DNA for the CDR3 is TGCGCCAGCAGTGCGGGGAATCAGCCCCAGCATTTT.

The chain couples TRBV5-1 to TRBJ2-3; D gene uncertain. The germline V and J ends were trimmed by 1 base and 2 bases, with 8 bases remaining between them. Germline assignment: CDR1 SGHRS and CDR2 YFSETQ. The CDR3 has 14 amino acids. CDR3 DNA sequence: TGCGCCAGCAGCTTGCAGGTCCCCACAGATACGCAGTATTTT. Protein product: CASSLQVPTDTQYF. The variable domain in full, completed from reference TRBV5-1 and TRBJ2-3, reads KAGVTQTPRYLIKTRGQQVTLSCSPISGHRSVSWYQQTPGQGLQFLFEYFSETQRNKGNFPGRFSGRQFSNSRSEMNVSTLELGDSALYLCASSLQVPTDTQYFGPGTRLTVL.

The rearrangement uses TRBV4-3 and TRBJ2-3, with 7 bases aligning to TRBD2. The CDR3 extends over 18 amino acids. The V gene's germline CDR1 is LGHNA and CDR2 YSLEER. Losses at the gene ends were 0 bases for V and 1 base for J; bases not matched to a gene: 10. CDR3 bases: TGCGCCAGCAGCCAAGATCTGTTTGGTGGGGGGGGCACAGATACGCAGTATTTT. Amino acids: CASSQDLFGGGGTDTQYF.

The genes are TRBV29-1 and TRBJ1-2; TRBD1 matches 7 bases. Germline assignment: CDR1 SQVTM and CDR2 ANQGSEA. The CDR3 extends over 12 amino acids. Trimming removed 4 bases from V and 5 bases from J; junction bases left unmatched: 4. The chain's CDR3 is CSVVAGGYGYTF. CDR3 DNA sequence: TGCAGCGTTGTCGCAGGGGGATATGGCTACACCTTC.

About this clone: Other DNA sequences from this sample encode an identical CDR3 as well. The chain has TRBV7-7 and TRBJ2-7, with TRBD2 matching over 9 bases. The V and J ends lost 5 bases and 2 bases, in that order; junction bases with no gene match: 19. The CDR3 length is 19 residues. From germline, CDR1 is SSHAT and CDR2 FNYEAQ (reference sequence). DNA for the CDR3: TGTGCCAGCAGCCGGCCGGGGGGGGCGGGGGGGCAAAGAGCCTACGAGCAGTACTTC. Its protein product is CASSRPGGAGGQRAYEQYF.